These 18 T cell receptor beta chains came from one sample sequenced in a study of T cell responses to AZD1222 COVID-19 vaccine. TCRdb's table, derived via immunoSEQ multiplex PCR, lists solely in-frame clones and lacks some. The sample lists 140,000 or so clones; over 75% were seen once. The sample here was peripheral blood, taken on day 0 of AZD1222 vaccination. The receptors were gathered from an adult in good health.

The rearrangement uses TRBV6-5 and TRBJ2-3, with a tentative D call TRBD2 (5 bases). The CDR3 length is 13 residues. Germline CDR1 and CDR2: MNHEY and SVGAGI. V lost 9 bases and J lost 1, with 11 bases in between. DNA for the CDR3: TGTGCCAGTTTCTCGGGGTGCACAGATACGCAGTATTTT. Its translation is CASFSGCTDTQYF.

This rearrangement joins TRBV5-1 to TRBJ1-2, with 7 bases identical to TRBD1. Germline V gives CDR1 SGHRS, CDR2 YFSETQ. The trim removed 1 base at V and 4 bases at J, leaving 4 bases unmatched. This CDR3 comprises 14 residues. CDR3 sequence (DNA): TGCGCCAGCAGCTTGACAGGGGAGGGCTATGGCTACACCTTC. Its translation is CASSLTGEGYGYTF.

This chain links TRBV2 with TRBJ1-6, with 7 positions matching TRBD1. The CDR3 spans 15 residues. Trimming took 4 bases from V and 7 from J; bases not matched to a gene: 7. The germline CDR1 and CDR2 sequences are SNHLY and FYNNEI. The CDR3 nucleotides are TGTGCCAGCAGTGCACACAGGGGTGGAAATTCACCCCTCCACTTT. This codes for CASSAHRGGNSPLHF. The entire variable domain, with the rest obtained from reference TRBV2 and TRBJ1-6, is as follows: EPEVTQTPSHQVTQMGQEVILRCVPISNHLYFYWYRQILGQKVEFLVSFYNNEISEKSEIFDDQFSVERPDGSNFTLKIRSTKLEDSAMYFCASSAHRGGNSPLHFGNGTRLTVT.

The chain has TRBV28 and TRBJ2-1; 12 bases agree with TRBD2. The germline gives CDR1 MDHEN, CDR2 SYDVKM. V lost 8 bases, J lost 1 base, and 6 bases stayed unmatched. The CDR3 covers 16 residues. The CDR3 DNA sequence: TGTGCCAGCCGGACCGGACTAGCGGGGTCCTACAATGAGCAGTTCTTC. This sequence encodes CASRTGLAGSYNEQFF.

The rearrangement links TRBV15 to TRBJ1-2; the D is unclear. This CDR3 comprises 15 residues. Germline V gene sequence: CDR1 LNHNV, CDR2 YYDKDF (reference sequence). V was trimmed by 0 bases and J by 2 bases, leaving 10 bases between them. For the CDR3, the DNA is TGTGCCACCAGCAGAGATGGCGTCGTCAACTATGGCTACACCTTC. Amino acids: CATSRDGVVNYGYTF.

CDR3 sequence: CASNSVERSSYEQYF. As DNA, the CDR3 is TGTGCCAGCAATTCGGTAGAGAGGAGCTCCTACGAGCAGTACTTC. The chain couples TRBV6-5 to TRBJ2-7; D call uncertain. This CDR3 comprises 15 residues. Germline values: CDR1 MNHEY, CDR2 SVGAGI. Trimming removed 7 bases from V and 0 bases from J, with 16 bases in between.

This sequence joins TRBV2 and TRBJ1-2; no clear D. The CDR3 totals 14 residues. V was pared by 2 bases and J by 2 bases, with 9 bases between. The germline CDR1 and CDR2 sequences are SNHLY and FYNNEI. The CDR3 spells CASSEIAVNYGYTF. DNA of the CDR3: TGTGCCAGCAGTGAAATTGCGGTAAACTATGGCTACACCTTC. The entire variable domain, with the rest obtained from reference TRBV2 and TRBJ1-2, is as follows: EPEVTQTPSHQVTQMGQEVILRCVPISNHLYFYWYRQILGQKVEFLVSFYNNEISEKSEIFDDQFSVERPDGSNFTLKIRSTKLEDSAMYFCASSEIAVNYGYTFGSGTRLTVV.

The chain joins TRBV13 to TRBJ2-4; tentative D call: TRBD1 (6 bases). Germline V CDR1 and CDR2: PRHDT, FYEKMQ (reference sequence). Trimming removed 5 bases at V and 4 bases at J, with 18 bases between. The CDR3 runs 16 residues. CDR3 in amino acids: CASSMPGTPVKNIQYF. The CDR3 DNA reads TGTGCCAGCAGCATGCCCGGGACACCGGTAAAAAACATTCAGTACTTC.

V usage is TRBV28 and J usage is TRBJ1-2; D might be TRBD1 (5 bases). Germline V lookup: CDR1 MDHEN, CDR2 SYDVKM. Trimming took 5 bases from V and 9 from J, leaving 16 bases between them. The CDR3 consists of 13 residues. CDR3: CASSPGQGPSYTF. The CDR3 DNA is TGTGCCAGCAGTCCCGGCCAGGGCCCGAGCTACACCTTC.

The rearrangement joins TRBV2 to TRBJ1-2; TRBD1 matches 7 bases. CDR3 length: 16 residues. V lost 7 bases and J lost 1; bases outside the gene matches: 12. The germline gives CDR1 SNHLY, CDR2 FYNNEI. CDR3 in DNA: TGTGCCAGCACCCCCGCATATGGGACAGATAACTATGGCTACACCTTC. This translates into CASTPAYGTDNYGYTF. Filled out from reference TRBV2 and TRBJ1-2, the complete variable domain reads EPEVTQTPSHQVTQMGQEVILRCVPISNHLYFYWYRQILGQKVEFLVSFYNNEISEKSEIFDDQFSVERPDGSNFTLKIRSTKLEDSAMYFCASTPAYGTDNYGYTFGSGTRLTVV.

The V and J genes are TRBV28 and TRBJ2-7; a weak D match, TRBD1 (5 bases). The CDR3 totals 13 residues. The V gene lost 4 bases and the J gene lost 6 bases, with 13 bases spanning the gap. CDR1 is MDHEN and CDR2 is SYDVKM in the germline V gene. The CDR3 loop is CASSYPDRIEQYF. CDR3 nucleotides: TGTGCCAGCAGTTACCCCGACAGAATCGAGCAGTACTTC.

The J gene is TRBJ1-2, the V gene TRBV27; the match to TRBD1 covers 7 bases. The CDR3 covers 14 residues. Per the germline V gene, CDR1 is MNHEY and CDR2 is SMNVEV (reference sequence). The ends lost 3 bases at V and 8 bases at J; junction bases unmatched: 9. CDR3 nucleotide sequence: TGTGCCAGCAGTTTCATGGGACAGAGAGGAGGCTACACCTTC. Translated, it gives CASSFMGQRGGYTF.

The chain has TRBV4-1 and TRBJ1-4, with D perhaps matching TRBD1 (5 bases). Germline CDR1 and CDR2: MGHRA and YSYEKL. The CDR3 spans 13 residues. V lost 3 bases, J lost 7 bases, and 9 bases lay in between. CDR3 region: CASSHSQGEKLFF. The CDR3 DNA is TGCGCCAGCAGCCATTCGCAGGGTGAAAAACTGTTTTTT.

The chain is built from TRBV2 and TRBJ1-1; 8 positions match TRBD1. The CDR3 loop spans 13 amino acids. Germline V gene sequence: CDR1 SNHLY, CDR2 FYNNEI. The V and J ends lost 5 bases and 11 bases, in that order; junction bases with no gene match: 10. CDR3 sequence reads: CASSPGQGVWAFF. The CDR3 DNA reads as TGTGCCAGCAGTCCCGGACAGGGAGTCTGGGCTTTCTTT.

The gene calls are TRBV7-9 and TRBJ2-6, with 7 bases fitting TRBD1. CDR1 and CDR2 from the germline V gene are SEHNR and FQNEAQ (reference sequence). The CDR3 is 19 amino acids. V trimming: 5 bases; J trimming: 0 bases; junction bases outside the gene matches: 13. The CDR3 DNA reads TGTGCCAGCAGCGTACATAAAGGAAGGACAGGCTCTGGGGCCAACGTCCTGACTTTC. It yields the protein CASSVHKGRTGSGANVLTF.

V gene TRBV6-2 or TRBV6-3 combines with J gene TRBJ2-3; no clear D. This CDR3 spans 14 amino acids. The V gene lost 0 bases and the J gene lost 0 bases, with 4 bases spanning the gap. The germline gives CDR1 MNHEY, CDR2 SVGEGT. CDR3 in DNA: TGTGCCAGCAGTTACTCGACTAGCACAGATACGCAGTATTTT. It translates to CASSYSTSTDTQYF.

In nucleotides, the CDR3 is TGTGCCAGCAGCCGCTCACGGTCGGGACTAGCGGGGGAGCAGTACTTC. Its translation is CASSRSRSGLAGEQYF. The chain employs TRBV3-1 (or the pseudogene TRBV3-2) and TRBJ2-7; 13 nucleotides match TRBD2. The CDR3 length is 16 residues. The V segment lost 4 bases and the J segment 7 bases; nucleotides outside the gene matches: 10. Germline V gene data show CDR1 as LGHDT and CDR2 as YNNKEL (reference sequence).

The chain recombines TRBV6-5 with TRBJ1-2, with D uncertain. The V end was cut by 6 bases, the J end by 4 bases, with 15 bases between. The CDR3 runs 14 residues. Germline CDR1 and CDR2: MNHEY and SVGAGI. The CDR3 reads CASRRSDIGYGYTF. CDR3 DNA: TGTGCCAGCAGAAGGTCTGATATTGGCTATGGCTACACCTTC.